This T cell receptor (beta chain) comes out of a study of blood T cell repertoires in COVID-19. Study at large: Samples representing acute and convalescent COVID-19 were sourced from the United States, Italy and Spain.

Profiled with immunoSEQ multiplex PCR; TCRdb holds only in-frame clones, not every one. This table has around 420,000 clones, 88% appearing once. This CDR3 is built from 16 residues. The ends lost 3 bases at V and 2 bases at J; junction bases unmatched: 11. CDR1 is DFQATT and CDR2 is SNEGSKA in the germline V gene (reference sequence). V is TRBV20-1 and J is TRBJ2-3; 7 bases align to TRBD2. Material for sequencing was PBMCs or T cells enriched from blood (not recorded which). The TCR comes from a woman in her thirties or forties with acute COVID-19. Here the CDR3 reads CSASGGRGDFTDTQYF. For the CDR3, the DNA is TGCAGTGCTAGTGGTGGTCGGGGGGACTTCACAGATACGCAGTATTTT.